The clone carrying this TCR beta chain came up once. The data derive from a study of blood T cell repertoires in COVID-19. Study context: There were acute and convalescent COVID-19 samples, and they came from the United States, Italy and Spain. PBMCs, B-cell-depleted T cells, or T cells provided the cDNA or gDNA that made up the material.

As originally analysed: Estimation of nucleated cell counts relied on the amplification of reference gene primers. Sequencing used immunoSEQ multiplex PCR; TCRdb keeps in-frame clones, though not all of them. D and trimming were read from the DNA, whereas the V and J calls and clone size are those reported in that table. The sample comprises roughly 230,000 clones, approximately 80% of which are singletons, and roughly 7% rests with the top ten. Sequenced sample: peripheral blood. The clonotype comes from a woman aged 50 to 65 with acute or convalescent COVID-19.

CDR3 nucleotide sequence: TGTGCCAGCAGCGACGGGAGGGGGGTCATCACAGATACGCAGTATTTT. Translated: CASSDGRGVITDTQYF. This chain uses TRBV7-9 with TRBJ2-3, with TRBD2 matching 8 bases. In germline, CDR1 is SEHNR, CDR2 FQNEAQ (reference sequence). The CDR3 spans 16 residues. The J segment lost 2 bases and the V segment lost 5 bases, leaving 9 bases of the junction unmatched.